This TCR beta chain was documented in a study of T cell responses to AZD1222 COVID-19 vaccine (TCRdb year 2021). Some background on the complete study: AZD1222 recipients given second doses at about 4 weeks or at about 12 weeks were pooled, since spike-specific TCR depth and breadth were not found to differ between the two schedules. Trial participants were enrolled by age into subgroups of 18-55, 56-69 and 70-plus years, and approximately 150, 30 and 60 TCR-sequenced participants, respectively, were included in these subgroups. A total of more than 230 trial participants underwent TCR sequencing, of whom 200 to 220 received two doses of AZD1222 and about 25 received two doses of the MenACWY control vaccine.

A note on this clone: This clone's antigen is unknown. Within one base of it there is no much larger clone, and no base qualities were kept.

Germline trimming: 1 base from V, 6 bases from J; junction bases outside gene matches: 4. Taken from the germline V gene, the CDR1 and CDR2 loops are MNHNS and SASEGT. The CDR3 covers 15 residues, taking in both the cysteine and the phenylalanine. Just the 45-base CDR3 DNA is kept, in frame starting at base 1. According to the study, the label for this sample's time point signals: baseline before first vaccination. Vaccinee samples were obtained from the UK trials COV001 and COV002, which included a single-blind randomized controlled phase 2/3 trial of AZD1222 (ChAdOx1 nCoV-19) in healthy adults. For TCRbeta chain sequencing, PBMC samples from trial participants were taken at day 0 and at day 28 after the second dose. The CDR3 regions of human TCRbeta chains were analyzed by immunosequencing. The authors' pipeline ran thus. Repertoire TCRs were matched against a reference library of SARS-CoV-2-specific TCRs generated with the MIRA antigen-specificity platform. Breadth meant the fraction of unique TCRs that were SARS-CoV-2-associated, whereas depth meant the fraction of total T cells that were SARS-CoV-2-associated. Using the MIRA data, each spike-specific TCR was mapped to the spike region that the TCR reacts to and placed in a CD4 or CD8 class. Log10-transformed breadth and depth values were compared by one-way ANOVA with Sidak's multiple comparisons tests. As stored in TCRdb, this immuneACCESS dataset retains in-frame rearrangements with V and J assigned. A fraction of the clones does not appear; measured against another copy, unresolved V genes explain less than half of the discrepancy, and the remainder lacks a known reason. The DNA was the basis for D and trimming; V, J and clone size are from that table. In all, the sample holds 56,000 or so clones, and about 90% of those were seen once. About 15% of the sample is held by the ten biggest clonotypes.

Overall study outcomes, separate from this receptor: Conclusions about previously exposed vaccinees were limited because only 6 or 7 AZD1222 recipients were SARS-CoV-2 seropositive at baseline. Nearly half of unique spike-specific TCRs reportedly recognized epitopes outside regions mutated in the B.1.351 and B.1.1.7 variants. After two AZD1222 doses, spike-specific TCR breadth and depth were significantly higher than at day 0 and than in MenACWY recipients. Most participants were white British and females outnumbered males, and the authors suggested that clonal diversity may have been underestimated. CD4 TCRs associated with the vaccine covered the entire spike protein, and the dominant responses were in regions 160-218 and 743-854. In the small 56-69-year group, the increase in depth fell short of significance, most likely because of low power. No day 14 peak-response samples were available, so repertoires were characterized only after the peak T cell response.

The material sequenced was peripheral blood, taken on day 0 of AZD1222 vaccination. The source is an adult in good health. Recombination joined TRBV6-1 with TRBJ2-7; TRBD2 lines up with 12 middle nucleotides. The DNA is as follows: TGTGCCAGCAGTGAAGAACTAGCGGGAGGATCCGAGCAGTACTTC. Its coded protein is CASSEELAGGSEQYF.